A selection of T cell receptor beta chains follows, all from one sample in a study of blood T cell repertoires in COVID-19. The table came from immunoSEQ multiplex PCR; TCRdb's copy has only in-frame clones and leaves some out. The repertoire holds roughly 290,000 clones, 89% seen once, with 1.7% in the top ten. The specimen was PBMCs or T cells enriched from blood (not recorded which). The receptors here all came from a woman aged 40 to 50 who had recovered from COVID-19. Each CDR3 is given with its conserved first and last residue. D genes are given only for firm matches. Rows give clone size only sometimes, using once, few, many, or a class for an expanded clone.

V	D	size	J	CDR3	DNA
TRBV6-5	.	once	TRBJ2-2	CASRHNTGELFF	TGTGCCAGCAGGCACAATACCGGGGAGCTGTTTTTT
TRBV5-4	TRBD1	.	TRBJ1-1	CASSEDRASVLSTEAFF	TGTGCCAGCAGCGAGGACAGGGCTTCGGTCCTTTCTACTGAAGCTTTCTTT
TRBV19	.	.	TRBJ2-6	CASLISGANVLTF	TGTGCCAGTTTAATCTCTGGGGCCAACGTCCTGACTTTC
TRBV6-5	.	.	TRBJ1-5	CASRRTRDQPQHF	TGTGCCAGCAGGCGGACACGAGATCAGCCCCAGCATTTT
TRBV5-1	.	.	TRBJ2-2	CASSSQGNTGELFF	TGCGCCAGCAGCTCACAGGGGAACACCGGGGAGCTGTTTTTT
TRBV5-1	.	.	TRBJ1-2	CASSLSTAAGGGYTF	TGCGCCAGCAGCTTGTCAACAGCCGCCGGTGGTGGCTACACCTTC
TRBV11-3	TRBD2	.	TRBJ2-3	CASSSRSGGSTDTQYF	TGTGCCAGCAGCTCTAGGAGCGGGGGTAGCACAGATACGCAGTATTTT
TRBV5-4	.	.	TRBJ1-2	CASSSRGGIGYTF	TGTGCCAGCAGCTCAAGGGGAGGGATAGGCTACACCTTC
TRBV30	.	.	TRBJ1-1	CAWSVDWAVTEAFF	TGTGCCTGGAGTGTAGATTGGGCAGTCACTGAAGCTTTCTTT
TRBV7-8	TRBD1	.	TRBJ1-1	CASSSTHRGNTEAFF	TGTGCCAGCAGCTCGACTCACAGGGGGAACACTGAAGCTTTCTTT
TRBV9	TRBD2	.	TRBJ2-3	CASSPAGLSTDTQYF	TGTGCCAGCAGCCCAGCGGGGCTCAGCACAGATACGCAGTATTTT
TRBV9	.	.	TRBJ1-4	CASTRDPGNEKLFF	TGTGCCAGCACGCGGGACCCCGGGAATGAAAAACTGTTTTTT
TRBV5-4	TRBD2	.	TRBJ2-1	CASSLATTSGGINNEQFF	TGTGCCAGCAGCTTGGCCACAACTAGCGGGGGGATCAACAATGAGCAGTTCTTC
TRBV5-6	TRBD2	.	TRBJ2-1	CASSLALAGEYNEQFF	TGTGCCAGCAGCTTGGCCCTAGCGGGGGAATACAATGAGCAGTTCTTC
TRBV4-1	.	.	TRBJ2-1	CASSHPTREKGYNEQFF	TGCGCCAGCAGCCATCCTACCCGGGAGAAGGGATACAATGAGCAGTTCTTC
TRBV6-2/TRBV6-3	TRBD1	.	TRBJ1-6	CASSLEGTGVSPLHF	TGTGCCAGCAGCCTCGAGGGGACAGGGGTTTCACCCCTCCACTTT
TRBV2	TRBD1	.	TRBJ2-1	CASSERDRGLDFF	TGTGCCAGCAGTGAAAGGGACAGGGGGCTAGACTTCTTC
TRBV19	.	.	TRBJ1-5	CASSTVLSNQPQHF	TGTGCCAGTAGTACAGTCCTTAGCAATCAGCCCCAGCATTTT